This TCR beta chain was sequenced during a study of T cell repertoires in cytomegalovirus infection. Overall study: Both a matching HLA type and CMV infection were indicated by public TCR beta signatures.

TCRdb redid the calling of the reads with MiXCR, one entry per CDR3 protein. Counted here are approximately 300,000 distinct CDR3 sequences, 25% to 35% occurring once; the ten biggest clones make up 15% to 25%. Only one count was recorded for this clonotype. Its antigen is not identified. General study results and limits: HLA-C-restricted, CMV-specific TCR beta clonotypes were dominant ex vivo. Frequencies of public TCR beta families were cumulated, and this identified carriers of CMV plus the relevant HLA.

CDR1 and CDR2 (germline): MNHEY, SMNVEV (reference sequence). The V and J ends lost 3 bases and 5 bases respectively, with 11 bases between them. The CDR3 spans 15 residues. This receptor was taken from a human donor in good health (CMV status not recorded). Some clones in this sample may be carry-over from other donors' samples. The rearrangement joins TRBV27 to TRBJ1-6, with D possibly TRBD1 on 5 matching bases. The source material was cultured PBMCs, sampled from culture after CMV antigen stimulation. The DNA of the CDR3 is TGTGCCAGCAGTTTTAACAGGAGAAATAATTCACCCCTCCACTTT. Encoded protein: CASSFNRRNNSPLHF.